Following are 3 T cell receptor beta chains from one sample sequenced in a study of CD8+CD57+ T cells in acquired aplastic anemia. Whoever was chosen for sequencing had shown CD8+CD57+ cell expansion by flow cytometry. Researchers used genomic DNA as the template to profile TCR beta VDJ and CDR3. Each CDR3 protein gets one entry after TCRdb re-called the reads with MiXCR. The sample records 210,000 or so distinct CDR3 sequences, around 50% being singletons. The sample taken for sequencing was sorted CD4+, CD8+, or CD8+CD57+ T cells (not recorded which) from PBMCs. These receptors came from a human donor with aplastic anemia.

This chain joins TRBV7-2 and TRBJ2-7; D tentatively fits TRBD1 or TRBD2 (5 bases each). Germline values: CDR1 SGHTA, CDR2 FQGNSA. Between the trimmed V and J ends, which lost 2 bases and 1 base, there was a span of 12 bases. CDR3 length: 15 amino acids. CDR3 in DNA: TGTGCCAGCAGCTTAACGGGGCTGGGTTCCTACGAGCAGTACTTC. As protein: CASSLTGLGSYEQYF.

The rearrangement joins TRBV20-1 to TRBJ1-2; no reliable D call. Germline CDR1 is DFQATT and CDR2 is SNEGSKA (reference sequence). CDR3 length: 14 residues. V shed 6 bases and J shed 2 bases, with 16 bases lying between them. As DNA, the CDR3 is TGCAGTGCCGCGAATGGAGAGCTAAACTATGGCTACACCTTC. Translated: CSAANGELNYGYTF.

This clonotype was recorded at least ten times. This chain uses TRBV7-9 with TRBJ2-2; D unclear. Per germline, CDR1 SEHNR and CDR2 FQNEAQ (reference sequence). V lost 0 bases to trimming and J lost 4 bases, with 9 bases between them. The CDR3 runs to 15 residues. The CDR3 loop reads CASSLALLITGELFF. Here the CDR3 DNA reads TGTGCCAGCAGCTTAGCTTTGCTGATCACCGGGGAGCTGTTTTTT. Drawing the rest from reference TRBV7-9 and TRBJ2-2, the complete variable domain is DTGVSQNPRHKITKRGQNVTFRCDPISEHNRLYWYRQTLGQGPEFLTYFQNEAQLEKSRLLSDRFSAERPKGSFSTLEIQRTEQGDSAMYLCASSLALLITGELFFGEGSRLTVL.